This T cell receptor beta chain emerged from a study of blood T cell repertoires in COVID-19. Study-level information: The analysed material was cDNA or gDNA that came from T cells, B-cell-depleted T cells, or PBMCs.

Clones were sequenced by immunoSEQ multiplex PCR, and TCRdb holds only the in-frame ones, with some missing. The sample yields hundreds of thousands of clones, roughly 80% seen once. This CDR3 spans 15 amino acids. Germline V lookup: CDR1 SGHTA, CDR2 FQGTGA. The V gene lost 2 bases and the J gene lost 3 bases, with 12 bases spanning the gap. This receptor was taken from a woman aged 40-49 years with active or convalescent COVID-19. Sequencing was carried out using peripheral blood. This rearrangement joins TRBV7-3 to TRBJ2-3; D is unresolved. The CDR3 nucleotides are TGTGCCAGCAGCTTAGACGGCTCGAGGACAGATACGCAGTATTTT. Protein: CASSLDGSRTDTQYF.